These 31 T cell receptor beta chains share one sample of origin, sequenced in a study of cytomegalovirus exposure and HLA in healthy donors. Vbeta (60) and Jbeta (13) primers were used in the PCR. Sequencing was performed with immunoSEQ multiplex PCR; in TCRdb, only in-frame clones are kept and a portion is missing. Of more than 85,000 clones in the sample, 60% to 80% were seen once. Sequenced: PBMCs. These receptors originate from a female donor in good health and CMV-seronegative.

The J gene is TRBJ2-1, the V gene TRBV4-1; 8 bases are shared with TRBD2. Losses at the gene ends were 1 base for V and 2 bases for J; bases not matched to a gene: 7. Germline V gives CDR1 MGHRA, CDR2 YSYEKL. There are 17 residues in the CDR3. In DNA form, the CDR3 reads TGCGCCAGCAGCCAAGGTGGAGCGGGAGAAGCCTACAATGAGCAGTTCTTC. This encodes CASSQGGAGEAYNEQFF.

The CDR3 coding sequence is TGTGCCAGCACCCCTCCTTCCGTGGCAGGGGGCTACGAGCAGTACTTC. Translated, it gives CASTPPSVAGGYEQYF. The rearrangement uses TRBV6-6 and TRBJ2-7; TRBD1 matches 7 bases. Germline-derived CDR1 and CDR2 are MNHNY and SVGAGI (reference sequence). After removal of 7 bases from V and 3 bases from J, the junction contained 15 bases not matched to a gene. The CDR3 is made up of 16 amino acids.

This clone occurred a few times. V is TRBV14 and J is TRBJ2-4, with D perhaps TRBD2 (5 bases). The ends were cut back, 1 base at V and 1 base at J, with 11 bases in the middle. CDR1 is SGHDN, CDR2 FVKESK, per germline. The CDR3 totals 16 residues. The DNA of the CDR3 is TGTGCCAGCAGCCAAGTGGAGACGGGGGCCAAAAACATTCAGTACTTC. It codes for CASSQVETGAKNIQYF.

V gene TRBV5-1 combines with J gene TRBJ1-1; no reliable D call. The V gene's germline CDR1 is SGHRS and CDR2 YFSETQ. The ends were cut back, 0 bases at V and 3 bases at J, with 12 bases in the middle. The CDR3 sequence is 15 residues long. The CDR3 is CASSLGSPRDTEAFF. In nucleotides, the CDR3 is TGCGCCAGCAGCTTGGGTTCCCCTAGAGACACTGAAGCTTTCTTT.

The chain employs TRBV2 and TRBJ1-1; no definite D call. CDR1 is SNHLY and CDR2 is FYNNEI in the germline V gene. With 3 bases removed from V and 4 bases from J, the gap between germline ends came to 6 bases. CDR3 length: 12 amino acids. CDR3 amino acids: CASSDPRTEAFF. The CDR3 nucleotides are TGTGCCAGCAGTGATCCCCGCACTGAAGCTTTCTTT.

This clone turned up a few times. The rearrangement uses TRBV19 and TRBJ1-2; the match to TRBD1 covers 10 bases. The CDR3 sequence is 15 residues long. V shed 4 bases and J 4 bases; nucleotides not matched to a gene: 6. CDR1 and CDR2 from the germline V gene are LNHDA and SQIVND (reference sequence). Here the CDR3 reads CASSTGTGDSYGYTF. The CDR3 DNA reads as TGTGCCAGTAGTACCGGGACAGGGGATTCCTATGGCTACACCTTC. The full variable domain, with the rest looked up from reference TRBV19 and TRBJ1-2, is DGGITQSPKYLFRKEGQNVTLSCEQNLNHDAMYWYRQDPGQGLRLIYYSQIVNDFQKGDIAEGYSVSREKKESFPLTVTSAQKNPTAFYLCASSTGTGDSYGYTFGSGTRLTVV.

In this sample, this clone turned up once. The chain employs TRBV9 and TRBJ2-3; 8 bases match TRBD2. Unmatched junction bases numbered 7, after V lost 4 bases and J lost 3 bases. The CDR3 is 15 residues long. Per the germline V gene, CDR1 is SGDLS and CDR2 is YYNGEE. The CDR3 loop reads CASSPRLALTDTQYF. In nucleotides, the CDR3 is TGTGCCAGCAGCCCCCGACTAGCGTTAACAGATACGCAGTATTTT.

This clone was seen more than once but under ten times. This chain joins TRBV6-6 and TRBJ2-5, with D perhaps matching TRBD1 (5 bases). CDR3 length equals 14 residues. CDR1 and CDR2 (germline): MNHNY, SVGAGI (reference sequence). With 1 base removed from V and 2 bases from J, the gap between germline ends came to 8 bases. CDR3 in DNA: TGTGCCAGCAGTTACTACAGGCAACAAGAGACCCAGTACTTC. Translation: CASSYYRQQETQYF.

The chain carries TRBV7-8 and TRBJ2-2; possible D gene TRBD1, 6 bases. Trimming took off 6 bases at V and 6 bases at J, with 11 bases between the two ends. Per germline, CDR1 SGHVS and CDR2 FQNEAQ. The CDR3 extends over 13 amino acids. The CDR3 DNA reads TGTGCCAGCAGTTTCGGACAGCCCGGGGAGCTGTTTTTT. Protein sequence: CASSFGQPGELFF.

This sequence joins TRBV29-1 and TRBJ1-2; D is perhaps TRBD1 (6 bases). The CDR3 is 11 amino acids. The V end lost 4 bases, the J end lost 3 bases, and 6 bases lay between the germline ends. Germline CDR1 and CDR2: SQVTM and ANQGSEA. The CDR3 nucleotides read TGCAGCGTTGGGACAGACTATGGCTACACCTTC. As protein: CSVGTDYGYTF.

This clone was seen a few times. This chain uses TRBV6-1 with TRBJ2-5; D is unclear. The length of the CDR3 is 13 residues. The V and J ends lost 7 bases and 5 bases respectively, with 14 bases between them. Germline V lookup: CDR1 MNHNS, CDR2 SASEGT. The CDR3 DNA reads TGTGCCAGCACTAGTTCGTCTCTGGAGACCCAGTACTTC. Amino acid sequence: CASTSSSLETQYF.

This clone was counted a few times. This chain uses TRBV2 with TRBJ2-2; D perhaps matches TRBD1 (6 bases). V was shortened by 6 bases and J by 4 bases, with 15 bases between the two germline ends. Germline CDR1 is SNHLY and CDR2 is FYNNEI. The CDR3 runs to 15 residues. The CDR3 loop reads CASREQGSGTGELFF. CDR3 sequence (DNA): TGTGCCAGCAGGGAACAGGGTTCGGGCACCGGGGAGCTGTTTTTT. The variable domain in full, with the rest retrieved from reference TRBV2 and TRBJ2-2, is EPEVTQTPSHQVTQMGQEVILRCVPISNHLYFYWYRQILGQKVEFLVSFYNNEISEKSEIFDDQFSVERPDGSNFTLKIRSTKLEDSAMYFCASREQGSGTGELFFGEGSRLTVL.

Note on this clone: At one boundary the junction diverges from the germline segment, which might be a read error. The CDR3 here is CASSPWDNSYEQYF. CDR3 coding DNA: TGTGCTAGCAGCCCCTGGGACAACTCCTACGAGCAGTACTTC. The chain uses TRBV7-7 and TRBJ2-7; perhaps TRBD1 as D (6 bases). Germline loops: CDR1 SSHAT, CDR2 FNYEAQ (reference sequence). The CDR3 has 14 residues.

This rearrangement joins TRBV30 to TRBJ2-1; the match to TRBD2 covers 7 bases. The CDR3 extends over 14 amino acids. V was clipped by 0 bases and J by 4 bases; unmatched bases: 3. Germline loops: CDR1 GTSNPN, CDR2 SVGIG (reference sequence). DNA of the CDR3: TGTGCCTGGAGTGTGGGGCGGGGGTACAATGAGCAGTTCTTC. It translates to CAWSVGRGYNEQFF. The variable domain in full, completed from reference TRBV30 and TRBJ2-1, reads SQTIHQWPATLVQPVGSPLSLECTVEGTSNPNLYWYRQAAGRGLQLLFYSVGIGQISSEVPQNLSASRPQDRQFILSSKKLLLSDSGFYLCAWSVGRGYNEQFFGPGTRLTVL.

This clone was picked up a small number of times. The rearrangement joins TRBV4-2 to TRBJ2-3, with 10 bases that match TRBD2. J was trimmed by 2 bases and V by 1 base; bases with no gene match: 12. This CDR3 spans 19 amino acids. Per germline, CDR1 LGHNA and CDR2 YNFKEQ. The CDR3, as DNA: TGTGCCAGCAGCCAAGCCGGGACTAGCGCGTCCCACCCCACAGATACGCAGTATTTT. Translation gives CASSQAGTSASHPTDTQYF.

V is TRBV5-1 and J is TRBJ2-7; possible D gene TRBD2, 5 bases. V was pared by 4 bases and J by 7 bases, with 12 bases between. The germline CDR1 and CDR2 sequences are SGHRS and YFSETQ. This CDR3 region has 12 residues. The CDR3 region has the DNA TGCGCCAGCAGCCAAATGACGGGGGAGCAGTACTTC. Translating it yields CASSQMTGEQYF. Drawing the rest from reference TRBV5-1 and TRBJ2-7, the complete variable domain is KAGVTQTPRYLIKTRGQQVTLSCSPISGHRSVSWYQQTPGQGLQFLFEYFSETQRNKGNFPGRFSGRQFSNSRSEMNVSTLELGDSALYLCASSQMTGEQYFGPGTRLTVT.

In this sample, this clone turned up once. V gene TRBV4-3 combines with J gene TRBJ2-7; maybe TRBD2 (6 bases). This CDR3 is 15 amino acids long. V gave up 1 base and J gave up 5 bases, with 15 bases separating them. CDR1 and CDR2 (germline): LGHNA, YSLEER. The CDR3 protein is CASSQGVRGYDEQYF. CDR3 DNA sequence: TGCGCCAGCAGCCAAGGGGTGCGGGGTTACGACGAGCAGTACTTC.

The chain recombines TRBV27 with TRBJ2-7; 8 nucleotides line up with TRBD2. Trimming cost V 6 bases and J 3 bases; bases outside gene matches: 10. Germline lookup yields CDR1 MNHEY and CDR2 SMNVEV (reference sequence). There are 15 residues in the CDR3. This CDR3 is CASRKPGLGYYEQYF. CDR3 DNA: TGTGCCAGCAGAAAACCGGGACTAGGGTACTACGAGCAGTACTTC.

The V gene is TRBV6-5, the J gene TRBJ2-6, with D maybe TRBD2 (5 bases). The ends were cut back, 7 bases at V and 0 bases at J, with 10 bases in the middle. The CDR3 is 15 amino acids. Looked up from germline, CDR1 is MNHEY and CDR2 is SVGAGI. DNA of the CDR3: TGTGCCAGCAAACTGGGGAGCTCTGGGGCCAACGTCCTGACTTTC. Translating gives CASKLGSSGANVLTF.

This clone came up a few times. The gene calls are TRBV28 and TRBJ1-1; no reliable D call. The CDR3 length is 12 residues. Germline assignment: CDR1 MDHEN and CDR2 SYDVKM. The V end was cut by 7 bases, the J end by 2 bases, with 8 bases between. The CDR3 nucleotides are TGTGCCAGCACCTCACACAACACTGAAGCTTTCTTT. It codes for CASTSHNTEAFF.

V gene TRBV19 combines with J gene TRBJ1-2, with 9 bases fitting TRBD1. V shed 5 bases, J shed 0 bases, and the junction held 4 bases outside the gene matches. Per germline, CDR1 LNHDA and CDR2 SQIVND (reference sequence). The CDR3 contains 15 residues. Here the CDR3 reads CASSQQGAANYGYTF. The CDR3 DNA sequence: TGTGCCAGTAGTCAACAGGGGGCGGCTAACTATGGCTACACCTTC.

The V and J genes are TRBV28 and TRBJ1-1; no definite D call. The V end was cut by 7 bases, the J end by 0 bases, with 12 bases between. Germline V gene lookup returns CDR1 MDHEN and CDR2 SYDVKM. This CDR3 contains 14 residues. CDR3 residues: CASTLPGMNTEAFF. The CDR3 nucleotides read TGTGCCAGCACCCTCCCGGGGATGAACACTGAAGCTTTCTTT.

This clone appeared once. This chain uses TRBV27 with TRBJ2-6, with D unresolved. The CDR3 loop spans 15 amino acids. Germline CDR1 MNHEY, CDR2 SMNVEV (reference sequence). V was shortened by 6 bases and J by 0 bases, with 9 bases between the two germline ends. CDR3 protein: CASSPVVSGANVLTF. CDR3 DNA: TGTGCCAGCAGCCCCGTCGTCTCTGGGGCCAACGTCCTGACTTTC.

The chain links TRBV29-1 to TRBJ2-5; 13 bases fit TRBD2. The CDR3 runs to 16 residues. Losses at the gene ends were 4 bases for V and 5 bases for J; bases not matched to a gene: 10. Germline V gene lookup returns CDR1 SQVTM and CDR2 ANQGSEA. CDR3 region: CSVGPRTSGSFETQYF. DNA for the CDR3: TGCAGCGTTGGTCCCCGGACTAGCGGGAGTTTTGAGACCCAGTACTTC.

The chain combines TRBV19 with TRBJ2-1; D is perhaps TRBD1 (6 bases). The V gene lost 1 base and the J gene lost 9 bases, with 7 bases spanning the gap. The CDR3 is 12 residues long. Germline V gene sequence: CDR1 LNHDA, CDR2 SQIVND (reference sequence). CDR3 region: CASSIVGAEQFF. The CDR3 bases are TGTGCCAGTAGTATAGTGGGGGCTGAGCAGTTCTTC.

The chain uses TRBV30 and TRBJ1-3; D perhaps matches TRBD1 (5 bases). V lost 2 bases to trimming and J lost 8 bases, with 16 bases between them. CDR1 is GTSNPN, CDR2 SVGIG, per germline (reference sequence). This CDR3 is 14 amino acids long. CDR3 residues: CAWSLTGYGDTIYF. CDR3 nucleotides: TGTGCCTGGAGTCTCACAGGTTATGGGGACACCATATATTTT.

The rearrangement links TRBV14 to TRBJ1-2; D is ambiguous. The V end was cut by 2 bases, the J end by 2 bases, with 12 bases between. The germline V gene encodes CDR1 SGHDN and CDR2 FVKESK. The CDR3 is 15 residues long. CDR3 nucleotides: TGTGCCAGCAGCCAAAACCAGGTCAGCAACTATGGCTACACCTTC. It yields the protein CASSQNQVSNYGYTF. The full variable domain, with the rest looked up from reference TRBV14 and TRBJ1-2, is EAGVTQFPSHSVIEKGQTVTLRCDPISGHDNLYWYRRVMGKEIKFLLHFVKESKQDESGMPNNRFLAERTGGTYSTLKVQPAELEDSGVYFCASSQNQVSNYGYTFGSGTRLTVV.

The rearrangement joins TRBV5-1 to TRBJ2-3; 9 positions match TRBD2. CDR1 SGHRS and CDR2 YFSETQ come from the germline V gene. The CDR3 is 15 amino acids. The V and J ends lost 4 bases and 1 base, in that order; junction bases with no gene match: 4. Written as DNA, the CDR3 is TGCGCCAGCAGCCCTAGGACTAGCGGCACAGATACGCAGTATTTT. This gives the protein CASSPRTSGTDTQYF.

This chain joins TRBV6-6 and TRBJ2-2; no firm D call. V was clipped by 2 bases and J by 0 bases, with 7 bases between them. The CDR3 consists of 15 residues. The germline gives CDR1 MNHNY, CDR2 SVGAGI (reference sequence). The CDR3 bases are TGTGCCAGCAGTTACCCCAGGACGAACACCGGGGAGCTGTTTTTT. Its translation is CASSYPRTNTGELFF.

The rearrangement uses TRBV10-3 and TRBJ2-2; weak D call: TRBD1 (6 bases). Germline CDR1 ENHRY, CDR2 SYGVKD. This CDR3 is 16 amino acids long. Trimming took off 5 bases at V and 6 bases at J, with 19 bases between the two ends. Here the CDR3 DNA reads TGTGCCATCAGTTCCCTCCCCGGGACAAGGGCCGGGGAGCTGTTTTTT. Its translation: CAISSLPGTRAGELFF.

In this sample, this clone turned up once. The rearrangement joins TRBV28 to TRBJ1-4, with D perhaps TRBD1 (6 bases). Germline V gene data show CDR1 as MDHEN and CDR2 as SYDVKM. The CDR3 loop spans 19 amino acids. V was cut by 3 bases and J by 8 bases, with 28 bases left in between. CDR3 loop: CASSLGLPTLRDTREKLFF. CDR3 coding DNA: TGTGCCAGCAGTTTGGGTCTGCCGACGTTAAGGGACACCAGGGAAAAACTGTTTTTT.